These T cell receptor beta chains were read from a single sample in a study of blood T cell repertoires in COVID-19. Libraries were prepared by immunoSEQ multiplex PCR; TCRdb keeps only in-frame clonotypes and omits some of them. The sample has some 200,000 clones, around 87% seen once; the top ten hold approximately 7.2%. The sequenced material came from PBMCs or T cells enriched from blood (not recorded which). The receptors were sampled from a man aged 30 to 39 in a cohort exposed to, infected with or recovered from COVID-19 (not recorded which). Each CDR3 is given with its conserved first and last residue. Fields, in order: CDR3 DNA, CDR3 protein, V gene, J gene, D gene, clone size. D genes are given only for firm matches. Rows may omit the clone size; those that give it use once, few, many or a size class.

CDR3 DNA: TGTGCCATCAGTGAAGGGGGCGGGAAGCCGGGGGAGACCCAGTACTTC; CDR3 protein: CAISEGGGKPGETQYF; V gene: TRBV10-3; J gene: TRBJ2-5; D gene: .; clone size: .
CDR3 DNA: TGTGCCAGTTCGAACCCCCCACATTTCACAGATACGCAGTATTTT; CDR3 protein: CASSNPPHFTDTQYF; V gene: TRBV18; J gene: TRBJ2-3; D gene: .; clone size: .
CDR3 DNA: TGCGCCAGCCGCCTGACATCTGACGCTGCCCAGAACTATGGCTACACCTTC; CDR3 protein: CASRLTSDAAQNYGYTF; V gene: TRBV4-1; J gene: TRBJ1-2; D gene: .; clone size: .
CDR3 DNA: TGCGCCAGCAGCCAAGTAGGGAGGAGCCCCGGGGAGCTGTTTTTT; CDR3 protein: CASSQVGRSPGELFF; V gene: TRBV4-1; J gene: TRBJ2-2; D gene: .; clone size: .
CDR3 DNA: TGCAGCGTGTATAGTTACAATGAGCAGTTCTTC; CDR3 protein: CSVYSYNEQFF; V gene: TRBV29-1; J gene: TRBJ2-1; D gene: .; clone size: .
CDR3 DNA: TGTGCCAGCAGCTTGGTAGGTCTTGGGCTCAAGAATCAGCCCCAGCATTTT; CDR3 protein: CASSLVGLGLKNQPQHF; V gene: TRBV5-5; J gene: TRBJ1-5; D gene: .; clone size: .
CDR3 DNA: TGTGCCAGTAACGCAGGGATAAACACTGAAGCTTTCTTT; CDR3 protein: CASNAGINTEAFF; V gene: TRBV19; J gene: TRBJ1-1; D gene: .; clone size: .
CDR3 DNA: TGCAGCGTCGATGTAACAGGGGAAACTGAAGCTTTCTTT; CDR3 protein: CSVDVTGETEAFF; V gene: TRBV29-1; J gene: TRBJ1-1; D gene: TRBD1; clone size: .
CDR3 DNA: TGTGCCAGCAGCTTAGTGGGGGGTAAGAATCCCTACGAGCAGTACTTC; CDR3 protein: CASSLVGGKNPYEQYF; V gene: TRBV7-2; J gene: TRBJ2-7; D gene: .; clone size: .
CDR3 DNA: TGTGCCAGCACAAGGGGGCCTGAAGCTTTCTTT; CDR3 protein: CASTRGPEAFF; V gene: TRBV28; J gene: TRBJ1-1; D gene: TRBD1; clone size: .
CDR3 DNA: TGTGCCAGCAGTTTATGGTGGGGCAAGTGGTACAATGAGCAGTTCTTC; CDR3 protein: CASSLWWGKWYNEQFF; V gene: TRBV28; J gene: TRBJ2-1; D gene: .; clone size: .
CDR3 DNA: TGTGCCAGCAGTTTTACAAGAACCTACGAGCAGTACTTC; CDR3 protein: CASSFTRTYEQYF; V gene: TRBV6-2/TRBV6-3; J gene: TRBJ2-7; D gene: .; clone size: many
CDR3 DNA: TGTGCCAGCAGTTTACCGGGGGGGGAAGCTTTCTTT; CDR3 protein: CASSLPGGEAFF; V gene: TRBV27; J gene: TRBJ1-1; D gene: .; clone size: .
CDR3 DNA: TGTGCCAGCAGCTTAGTGGCCTTGGTGGGGCGGATGAACACTGAAGCTTTCTTT; CDR3 protein: CASSLVALVGRMNTEAFF; V gene: TRBV7-8; J gene: TRBJ1-1; D gene: .; clone size: .
CDR3 DNA: TGTGCCAGTAGTATAAACAGGGGCCAAGGGGAGCCCCAGCATTTT; CDR3 protein: CASSINRGQGEPQHF; V gene: TRBV19; J gene: TRBJ1-5; D gene: TRBD1; clone size: .
CDR3 DNA: TGTGCCAGCACCGGTCTAGCGTCAGTCTCCTACGAGCAGTACTTC; CDR3 protein: CASTGLASVSYEQYF; V gene: TRBV28; J gene: TRBJ2-7; D gene: .; clone size: few
CDR3 DNA: TGTGCCAGCAGTGAACTGAGCGGGAGGTCTTCAAATACGCAGTATTTT; CDR3 protein: CASSELSGRSSNTQYF; V gene: TRBV6-1; J gene: TRBJ2-3; D gene: TRBD2; clone size: .
CDR3 DNA: TGCGCCAGCAGTGACAGTTATAGCAATCAGCCCCAGCATTTT; CDR3 protein: CASSDSYSNQPQHF; V gene: TRBV10-2; J gene: TRBJ1-5; D gene: .; clone size: .
CDR3 DNA: TGTGCCAGCAGTGAAACCCCGGGACAGGGCAGCGAGCAGTACTTC; CDR3 protein: CASSETPGQGSEQYF; V gene: TRBV6-1; J gene: TRBJ2-7; D gene: TRBD1; clone size: once
CDR3 DNA: TGCAGCGTTGGGCGAGGCGCCACCGGGGAGCTGTTTTTT; CDR3 protein: CSVGRGATGELFF; V gene: TRBV29-1; J gene: TRBJ2-2; D gene: .; clone size: once
CDR3 DNA: TGCGCCAGCAGCCAAGAGAGCCGGGTGGCGGAGACCCAGTACTTC; CDR3 protein: CASSQESRVAETQYF; V gene: TRBV4-3; J gene: TRBJ2-5; D gene: .; clone size: .
CDR3 DNA: TGTGCCAGCAGCCAAGATACACTAGCGCTAAATACGCAGTATTTT; CDR3 protein: CASSQDTLALNTQYF; V gene: TRBV4-2; J gene: TRBJ2-3; D gene: TRBD2; clone size: .
CDR3 DNA: TGTGCCAGCAGTTCCGGGACAGGGGCTACCTACGAGCAGTACTTC; CDR3 protein: CASSSGTGATYEQYF; V gene: TRBV6-5; J gene: TRBJ2-7; D gene: TRBD1; clone size: .
CDR3 DNA: TGCGCCAGCAGATCCGGGACAGGGCGGGAGCAGTACTTC; CDR3 protein: CASRSGTGREQYF; V gene: TRBV5-1; J gene: TRBJ2-7; D gene: TRBD1; clone size: .
CDR3 DNA: TGTGCCAGCAGTGAAGAGAGGGCGCGCGGTGAAAAACTGTTTTTT; CDR3 protein: CASSEERARGEKLFF; V gene: TRBV28; J gene: TRBJ1-4; D gene: .; clone size: .
CDR3 DNA: TGTGCCAGCAGTGGAGGACTCGAGCAGTACTTC; CDR3 protein: CASSGGLEQYF; V gene: TRBV25-1; J gene: TRBJ2-7; D gene: .; clone size: few
CDR3 DNA: TGTGCCAGCAGCCCGACTAGCGGGACTGTGTCCTACGAGCAGTACTTC; CDR3 protein: CASSPTSGTVSYEQYF; V gene: TRBV5-6; J gene: TRBJ2-7; D gene: TRBD2; clone size: .
CDR3 DNA: TGTGCCAGTAGTAGAGGGACAGGGGCAATTGAAGAGACCCAGTACTTC; CDR3 protein: CASSRGTGAIEETQYF; V gene: TRBV19; J gene: TRBJ2-5; D gene: TRBD1; clone size: once
CDR3 DNA: TGTGCCAGCAGCAGGCGGGATCATCGCTACGAGCAGTACTTC; CDR3 protein: CASSRRDHRYEQYF; V gene: TRBV21-1; J gene: TRBJ2-7; D gene: .; clone size: .
CDR3 DNA: TGCGCCAGCAGCCAAAGGGGACAGGGCCCAGATACGCAGTATTTT; CDR3 protein: CASSQRGQGPDTQYF; V gene: TRBV4-1; J gene: TRBJ2-3; D gene: TRBD1; clone size: .
CDR3 DNA: TGTGCCAGCAGTCCAGGGACAGGGGGGGACGAGCAGTACTTC; CDR3 protein: CASSPGTGGDEQYF; V gene: TRBV27; J gene: TRBJ2-7; D gene: TRBD1; clone size: .
CDR3 DNA: TGTGCCAGCCGGAGTGAGGGACTAGCGGTATACGAGCAGTACTTC; CDR3 protein: CASRSEGLAVYEQYF; V gene: TRBV6-5; J gene: TRBJ2-7; D gene: TRBD2; clone size: .
CDR3 DNA: TGTGCCAGCAGCAAAGGGGGGACAGGGCTCAATCAGCCCCAGCATTTT; CDR3 protein: CASSKGGTGLNQPQHF; V gene: TRBV21-1; J gene: TRBJ1-5; D gene: .; clone size: .
CDR3 DNA: TGTGCCAGCAGGCAGGGACTAGCGCCCATCGAGCAGTACTTC; CDR3 protein: CASRQGLAPIEQYF; V gene: TRBV13; J gene: TRBJ2-7; D gene: TRBD2; clone size: .
CDR3 DNA: TGTGCCAGCAGCCCTGGTAATACTGCCCTGAACACTGAAGCTTTCTTT; CDR3 protein: CASSPGNTALNTEAFF; V gene: TRBV7-2; J gene: TRBJ1-1; D gene: .; clone size: .
CDR3 DNA: TGTGCCAGCAGCTTATGGACTAGCGGGAGTGGGACGGAGACCCAGTACTTC; CDR3 protein: CASSLWTSGSGTETQYF; V gene: TRBV7-2; J gene: TRBJ2-5; D gene: TRBD2; clone size: .
CDR3 DNA: TGTGCCAGCAGCGTAGGTGTTAGCGGGGGCCAAGAGACCCAGTACTTC; CDR3 protein: CASSVGVSGGQETQYF; V gene: TRBV9; J gene: TRBJ2-5; D gene: TRBD2; clone size: .
CDR3 DNA: TGTGCCAGCAGTTTATTCAGGGGGTCCAATCAGCCCCAGCATTTT; CDR3 protein: CASSLFRGSNQPQHF; V gene: TRBV27; J gene: TRBJ1-5; D gene: TRBD1; clone size: .
CDR3 DNA: TGTGCCAGCAGGTTCCCATACTCAGAGGGGGAAATAGCCAAAAACATTCAGTACTTC; CDR3 protein: CASRFPYSEGEIAKNIQYF; V gene: TRBV6-4; J gene: TRBJ2-4; D gene: .; clone size: .
CDR3 DNA: TGTGCCAGCTCACCACTTGGGACAGGTAACTACGAGCAGTACTTC; CDR3 protein: CASSPLGTGNYEQYF; V gene: TRBV18; J gene: TRBJ2-7; D gene: TRBD1; clone size: few
CDR3 DNA: TGTGCCAGCAGCTTATCTGGGGCAATCGGAGGGTATGGCTACACCTTC; CDR3 protein: CASSLSGAIGGYGYTF; V gene: TRBV7-9; J gene: TRBJ1-2; D gene: .; clone size: .
CDR3 DNA: TGTGCCAGCAACCGACAGGCAGACACTGAAGCTTTCTTT; CDR3 protein: CASNRQADTEAFF; V gene: TRBV7-2; J gene: TRBJ1-1; D gene: .; clone size: .
CDR3 DNA: TGTGCCAGCTCACCCCCAGAATCTGGGGCCAACGTCCTGACTTTC; CDR3 protein: CASSPPESGANVLTF; V gene: TRBV18; J gene: TRBJ2-6; D gene: .; clone size: .
CDR3 DNA: TGTGCCACCAGTGATTCCGGGAGGGCCTCCAATGAGCAGTTCTTC; CDR3 protein: CATSDSGRASNEQFF; V gene: TRBV24-1; J gene: TRBJ2-1; D gene: TRBD2; clone size: .
CDR3 DNA: TGTGCCAGCAGCCCCGGTAGCGGGACCCGCACAGATACGCAGTATTTT; CDR3 protein: CASSPGSGTRTDTQYF; V gene: TRBV11-2; J gene: TRBJ2-3; D gene: TRBD2; clone size: .
CDR3 DNA: TGTGCCAGCAGTGCCTCATTAGTGGGGGAGCTGTTTTTT; CDR3 protein: CASSASLVGELFF; V gene: TRBV25-1; J gene: TRBJ2-2; D gene: .; clone size: .
CDR3 DNA: TGTGCCAGCAGCCCCCGAGATCGGAATGAGCAGTTCTTC; CDR3 protein: CASSPRDRNEQFF; V gene: TRBV9; J gene: TRBJ2-1; D gene: .; clone size: .
CDR3 DNA: TGTGCCAGCAGCCCCGGGACAGTCACTGAAGCTTTCTTT; CDR3 protein: CASSPGTVTEAFF; V gene: TRBV7-3; J gene: TRBJ1-1; D gene: TRBD1; clone size: .